This is a list of T cell receptor beta chains from one sample in a study of T cells after yellow fever vaccination. MiXCR, applied by TCRdb to the 5' RACE reads, yields one record per CDR3 protein. The table shows fewer than 500,000 distinct CDR3 sequences, with around a sixth occurring only once. The sequencing here drew on PBMCs, taken before the yellow fever booster vaccination. These receptor sequences come from a man aged 18 to 29 who received the YFV17D yellow fever vaccine. The CDR3 runs from the conserved cysteine through the conserved F or W. D genes are given only for firm matches. Clone size is not always given. Where it is, it says once, few, many or a class for expanded clones.

J gene,clone size,V gene,D gene,CDR3 DNA,CDR3 protein
TRBJ2-7,.,TRBV7-7,.,TGTGCCAGCAGCCCCTCCAAGGGAGGCTACGAGCAGTACTTC,CASSPSKGGYEQYF
TRBJ2-5,few,TRBV15,.,TGTGCCACCAGCAGAGACCAACCAGAAGGACCATCACTTAGGGAGACCCAGTACTTC,CATSRDQPEGPSLRETQYF
TRBJ2-5,many,TRBV20-1,.,TGCAGCGCAGCTAGGGGAGAGACCCAGTACTTC,CSAARGETQYF
TRBJ1-2,.,TRBV4-2,TRBD1,TGTGCCAGCAGCATAGGGGACAGTTCTCGCCCCGCTAACTATGGCTACACCTTC,CASSIGDSSRPANYGYTF
TRBJ1-6,many,TRBV18,.,TGTGCCAGCTCGCAATCTACCCAATCTTCACCCCTCCACTTT,CASSQSTQSSPLHF
TRBJ2-5,few,TRBV29-1,.,TGCAGCGTTGAGGGGGCCGACCAGACCCAGTACTTC,CSVEGADQTQYF
TRBJ1-2,few,TRBV7-2,TRBD1,TGTGCCAGCAGCTTAGGACAGGGGGCCCCCCGCTACACCTTC,CASSLGQGAPRYTF
TRBJ2-3,.,TRBV11-3,.,TGTGCCAGCAGCTTATCTAACGGAGATACGCAGTATTTT,CASSLSNGDTQYF
TRBJ2-1,.,TRBV5-1,TRBD1,TGCGCCAGCAGCTTAGGGACAGTCTCTGAGCAGTTCTTC,CASSLGTVSEQFF
TRBJ1-1,few,TRBV6-2/TRBV6-3,.,TGTGCCAGCAGGGACACGGACACTGAAGCTTTCTTT,CASRDTDTEAFF
TRBJ1-1,.,TRBV4-3,.,TGCGCCAGCAGCGAACAATCGGGCACTGAAGCTTTCTTT,CASSEQSGTEAFF
TRBJ2-1,.,TRBV4-2,.,TGTGCCAGCAGCCCCCGAGACGCTAGCAATGAGCAGTTCTTC,CASSPRDASNEQFF
TRBJ1-1,many,TRBV5-1,.,TGCGCCAGCAGGTTTGGTGACAGTGAAGCTTTCTTT,CASRFGDSEAFF
TRBJ2-5,.,TRBV9,TRBD2,TGTGCCAGCAGCCCTGGGACTAGCAGTTGGGAGACCCAGTACTTC,CASSPGTSSWETQYF
TRBJ2-4,many,TRBV12-3/TRBV12-4,TRBD1,TGTGCCAGCAGTTTTTTAATGGGCCCAACCCGGACAGGACACATTCAGTACTTC,CASSFLMGPTRTGHIQYF
TRBJ2-7,many,TRBV6-6,.,TGTGCCAGCAGCCCACAGAGAAAGGACGAGCAGTACTTC,CASSPQRKDEQYF
TRBJ2-5,.,TRBV6-2/TRBV6-3,.,TGTGCCAGCAGTGAGAGACAAGAGACCCAGTACTTC,CASSERQETQYF
TRBJ1-6,many,TRBV12-3/TRBV12-4,.,TGTGCCAGCAGTTTAAATAATTCACCCCTCCACTTT,CASSLNNSPLHF
TRBJ2-3,few,TRBV10-3,TRBD2,TGTGCCATCAGCCGGGACTACCACACAGATACGCAGTATTTT,CAISRDYHTDTQYF
TRBJ1-1,few,TRBV5-6,TRBD1,TGTGCCAGCAGCTTGATGCAGGGGGCCAACACTGAAGCTTTCTTT,CASSLMQGANTEAFF
TRBJ1-3,few,TRBV7-2,.,TGTGCCAGCAGCTTTTCGTTCCCTACCCTCTCTGGAAACACCATATATTTT,CASSFSFPTLSGNTIYF
TRBJ2-3,few,TRBV20-1,.,TGCAGTGCTAGAGATGAGAAAATCAAATTGGGCACAGATACGCAGTATTTT,CSARDEKIKLGTDTQYF
TRBJ1-2,.,TRBV4-1,TRBD1,TGCGCCAGCACCCTACTCACCACAGGGGACTATGGCTACACCTTC,CASTLLTTGDYGYTF
TRBJ2-5,.,TRBV5-4,.,TGTGCCAGCAGCTTGGGACGTGTTTCACAAGAGACCCAGTACTTC,CASSLGRVSQETQYF
TRBJ1-5,few,TRBV29-1,TRBD1,TGCAGCGTTGGGGGACAGGTCAATCAGCCCCAGCATTTT,CSVGGQVNQPQHF
TRBJ2-1,many,TRBV7-6,.,TGTGCCAGCAGCTTAGGGATGGCTGACAATGAGCAGTTCTTC,CASSLGMADNEQFF
TRBJ2-2,.,TRBV11-2,.,TGTGCCAGCAGCCACGGGGGGCCGAACACCGGGGAGCTGTTTTTT,CASSHGGPNTGELFF
TRBJ2-1,.,TRBV7-9,TRBD1,TGTGCCAGCAGCGGACGGGACAGCGACAATGAGCAGTTCTTC,CASSGRDSDNEQFF
TRBJ1-6,.,TRBV16,.,TGTGCCAGCAGCCAAGGACAATCTGACTATTCACCCCTCCACTTT,CASSQGQSDYSPLHF
TRBJ2-7,.,TRBV5-1,.,TGCGCCAGCAGCCCGTCGGGGAGGGGGATCAACGAGCAGTACTTC,CASSPSGRGINEQYF
TRBJ2-1,.,TRBV7-9,.,TGTGCCAGCAGCCCCCGTCTGTATGAGCAGTTCTTC,CASSPRLYEQFF
TRBJ1-1,.,TRBV7-6,.,TGTGCCAGCAGCCAAACGGTGGTCACTGAAGCTTTCTTT,CASSQTVVTEAFF
TRBJ2-5,few,TRBV5-1,.,TGCGCCAGCAGCTCCGCGGGACGGTCGCAAGAGACCCAGTACTTC,CASSSAGRSQETQYF
TRBJ2-5,many,TRBV7-9,.,TGTGCCAGCAGCTACGTCGGGGGCAAGGAGACCCAGTACTTC,CASSYVGGKETQYF
TRBJ2-3,few,TRBV10-3,.,TGTGCCATCAGTGAGTCCATCGGCGGGGGACAGGCAGATACGCAGTATTTT,CAISESIGGGQADTQYF